The 14 T cell receptor beta chains in this list originate from one sample, sequenced in a study of CD8 T cells in ankylosing spondylitis. TCRdb analysed the 5' RACE reads with MiXCR anew, one entry per CDR3 protein. The sample has around 150,000 distinct CDR3 sequences; under 45% are singletons. The sample comprised synovial fluid, either unsorted or a sorted T cell fraction (not recorded which). The receptors come from a male donor with ankylosing spondylitis.

This clonotype was observed a handful of times. V gene TRBV15 combines with J gene TRBJ2-6; D unclear. Per the germline V gene, CDR1 is LNHNV and CDR2 is YYDKDF (reference sequence). The CDR3 is made up of 15 amino acids. With 0 bases removed from V and 4 bases from J, the gap between germline ends came to 7 bases. This CDR3 is CATSRDREGANVLTF. The CDR3 region has the DNA TGTGCCACCAGCAGAGATAGGGAAGGGGCCAACGTCCTGACTTTC.

The chain joins TRBV12-3 or TRBV12-4 to TRBJ1-2; 7 bases line up with TRBD1. J gave up 4 bases and V 3 bases, and 8 bases lay outside the gene matches. The CDR3 is made up of 15 amino acids. CDR3 sequence: CASSFPPAGGYGYTF. CDR3 sequence (DNA): TGTGCCAGCAGTTTCCCCCCGGCAGGGGGCTATGGCTACACCTTC.

V usage is TRBV12-3 or TRBV12-4 and J usage is TRBJ2-3; TRBD2 might be the D (6 bases). The ends were cut back, 9 bases at V and 2 bases at J, with 15 bases in the middle. The CDR3 sequence is 14 residues long. CDR3 region: CASSQAGITDTQYF. CDR3 DNA: TGTGCCAGTAGTCAAGCGGGCATCACAGATACGCAGTATTTT.

The chain recombines TRBV29-1 with TRBJ2-1; 14 nucleotides match TRBD2. The CDR3 sequence is 15 residues long. Trimming removed 5 bases from V and 6 bases from J; junction bases left unmatched: 6. CDR1 and CDR2 (germline): SQVTM, ANQGSEA. CDR3 loop: CSVMTSGGASNEQFF. The CDR3 DNA follows: TGCAGCGTTATGACTAGCGGGGGGGCTAGCAATGAGCAGTTCTTC.

This clonotype was seen a single time. This rearrangement joins TRBV18 to TRBJ2-7; TRBD1 agrees at 7 bases. The CDR3 runs 12 residues. V was pared by 3 bases and J by 12 bases, with 8 bases of the junction left unmatched. CDR1 and CDR2 (germline): KGHSH, LQKENI. The CDR3 coding sequence is TGTGCCAGCTCACCCCAAAGGGCAGGGGGGTACTTC. It is translated as CASSPQRAGGYF.

The chain links TRBV20-1 to TRBJ2-7; perhaps TRBD1 as D (5 bases). The CDR3 is made up of 11 amino acids. The V gene lost 6 bases and the J gene lost 5 bases, with 11 bases spanning the gap. The germline V gene has CDR1 DFQATT and CDR2 SNEGSKA (reference sequence). The CDR3 spells CSATRENEQYF. CDR3 nucleotides: TGCAGTGCGACCAGGGAAAACGAGCAGTACTTC.

This clonotype was seen only a few times. The V call is TRBV27, the J call TRBJ2-7; D is ambiguous. The CDR3 totals 14 residues. The germline V gene encodes CDR1 MNHEY and CDR2 SMNVEV (reference sequence). V was shortened by 2 bases and J by 1 base, with 9 bases between the two germline ends. CDR3 DNA: TGTGCCAGCAGTTTACCATCGTCATCCTACGAGCAGTACTTC. It is translated as CASSLPSSSYEQYF.

This clonotype appeared a few times. The genes are TRBV6-5 and TRBJ2-1, with a weak D call TRBD1 (5 bases). The V and J ends lost 8 bases and 2 bases respectively, with 7 bases between them. CDR3 length: 12 amino acids. CDR1 and CDR2 (germline): MNHEY, SVGAGI. CDR3 DNA sequence: TGTGCCAGCGGGGCGGCCTACAATGAGCAGTTCTTC. This codes for CASGAAYNEQFF.

This clonotype came up a few times. This chain links TRBV5-1 with TRBJ2-5; 9 bases align to TRBD1. The ends lost 1 base at V and 3 bases at J; junction bases unmatched: 7. In germline, CDR1 is SGHRS, CDR2 YFSETQ. The CDR3 totals 16 residues. CDR3 amino acids: CASSLPGQGREETQYF. DNA of the CDR3: TGCGCCAGCAGCTTGCCTGGACAGGGGCGGGAAGAGACCCAGTACTTC.

The rearrangement uses TRBV3-1 and TRBJ2-1; D perhaps matches TRBD1 (6 bases). Germline CDR1 reads LGHDT; CDR2 reads YNNKEL (reference sequence). This CDR3 region has 17 residues. V was trimmed by 0 bases and J by 4 bases, leaving 16 bases between them. CDR3 nucleotides: TGTGCCAGCAGCCAAGATTGGGCAACAGGGATTTACAATGAGCAGTTCTTC. It translates to CASSQDWATGIYNEQFF.

This clonotype was recorded a few times. V and J are TRBV20-1 and TRBJ1-2, with D perhaps TRBD1 (5 bases). The CDR3 spans 13 residues. V was shortened by 2 bases and J by 4 bases, with 11 bases between the two germline ends. CDR1 is DFQATT and CDR2 is SNEGSKA in the germline V gene (reference sequence). The DNA of the CDR3 is TGCAGTGCTAGAAGAACAGGATCCTATGGCTACACCTTC. This codes for CSARRTGSYGYTF.

In DNA, the CDR3 is TGTGCCAACTCGCCGGACAGGAACCACGAGCAGTACTTC. Protein: CANSPDRNHEQYF. The J gene is TRBJ2-7, the V gene TRBV10-3; 7 bases agree with TRBD1. In germline, CDR1 is ENHRY, CDR2 SYGVKD. Trimming removed 10 bases from V and 5 bases from J; junction bases left unmatched: 11. The CDR3 is 13 residues long.

The chain recombines TRBV21-1 with TRBJ2-7; the D segment call TRBD1 is taken from the table without a DNA check. TRBV21-1 is flagged as a pseudogene. The CDR3 spans 15 residues. In DNA form, the CDR3 reads TGTGCCAGCAGCAAAACCTCGACAGCCTCCTACGAGCAGTACTTC. This gives the protein CASSKTSTASYEQYF.

This clonotype was recorded a few times. V and J are TRBV7-3 and TRBJ2-1, with D perhaps matching TRBD2 (5 bases). The V gene lost 1 base and the J gene lost 2 bases, with 6 bases spanning the gap. Germline CDR1 and CDR2: SGHTA and FQGTGA. The CDR3 extends over 14 amino acids. This CDR3 reads CASSLMRAYNEQFF. The CDR3, as DNA: TGTGCCAGCAGCTTAATGAGGGCCTACAATGAGCAGTTCTTC.